This is a list of T cell receptor beta chains from one sample in a study of OX40 agonist ivuxolimab in advanced cancers. Method: immunoSEQ multiplex PCR; TCRdb's copy keeps in-frame clones and lacks some. This sample carries about 81,000 clones, 85% of them seen once, and the ten largest clones take around 0.21%. Material: CD4+ or CD8+ T cells sorted from blood, obtained in a trial of the OX40 agonist ivuxolimab. Source of these receptors: an adult with an advanced solid tumor such as melanoma, head and neck, liver or kidney cancer. The CDR3 runs from the conserved cysteine through the conserved F or W. A D gene is named only where the DNA matches it firmly. Clone size is not always given. Where it is, it says once, few, many or a class for expanded clones.

CDR3 DNA | CDR3 protein | CDR3 length | J gene | clone size | V gene | D gene
TGTGCCAGCAAAAGAGCCCTTACCGCCTACGAGCAGTACTTC | CASKRALTAYEQYF | 14 | TRBJ2-7 | NA | TRBV6-1 | NA
TGTGCCGTAGGGGGGACAGGGGGCGCAGAGACCCAGTACTTC | CAVGGTGGAETQYF | 14 | TRBJ2-5 | NA | TRBV10-3 | TRBD1
TGTGCCAGCAGTTATCAAAGATTTGGGGCCAACGTCCTGACTTTC | CASSYQRFGANVLTF | 15 | TRBJ2-6 | NA | TRBV6-5 | NA
TGTGCCAGCGAGAACCCGGCAACTAATGAAAAACTGTTTTTT | CASENPATNEKLFF | 14 | TRBJ1-4 | NA | TRBV6-6 | NA
TGCGCCAGCAGCCAAGAGGGACAGGGGGAGCCCCAGTACTTC | CASSQEGQGEPQYF | 14 | TRBJ2-5 | NA | TRBV4-1 | TRBD1
TGCGCCAGCAGTCAATCGAAGGGAAGGCGGCAGCCCCAGCATTTT | CASSQSKGRRQPQHF | 15 | TRBJ1-5 | once | TRBV23-1 | NA
TGTGCCAGTAGTAAAGGGGCCGGTTATAGCAATCAGCCCCAGCATTTT | CASSKGAGYSNQPQHF | 16 | TRBJ1-5 | few | TRBV19 | NA
TGTGCCAGCAGCTTATGGTCAGATACTGAAGCTTTCTTT | CASSLWSDTEAFF | 13 | TRBJ1-1 | few | TRBV7-9 | NA
TGTGCCAGCAGCTTAGCCCCGTGGGGACAGGGGCTCTACGAGCAGTACTTC | CASSLAPWGQGLYEQYF | 17 | TRBJ2-7 | NA | TRBV7-9 | TRBD1
TGTGCCATCAGTGTTGGGGGCAACCAAAACATTCAGTACTTC | CAISVGGNQNIQYF | 14 | TRBJ2-4 | NA | TRBV10-3 | NA
TGTGCCATCAGCCCGACTAGCGGGAGAAACAATGAGCAGTTCTTC | CAISPTSGRNNEQFF | 15 | TRBJ2-1 | NA | TRBV10-3 | TRBD2
TGTGCCAGCGGGAACAGGGGATTGAACACTGAAGCTTTCTTT | CASGNRGLNTEAFF | 14 | TRBJ1-1 | NA | TRBV6-1 | TRBD1
TGTGCCACCACCACGGGACATATCCTAAACATTCAGTACTTC | CATTTGHILNIQYF | 14 | TRBJ2-4 | NA | TRBV15 | NA
TGTGCCAGCAGCCTGCGTCGAGATAGCGGGGTACCAGATACGCAGTATTTT | CASSLRRDSGVPDTQYF | 17 | TRBJ2-3 | NA | TRBV11-1 | TRBD2
TGCGCCAGCAGCTCGTACAGCGTCTCGGCCGGTGAAGCTTTCTTT | CASSSYSVSAGEAFF | 15 | TRBJ1-1 | NA | TRBV5-1 | NA
TGTGCCAGCAGCCCGGTAGCGGGGTCCGCCCAGTACTTC | CASSPVAGSAQYF | 13 | TRBJ2-5 | NA | TRBV9 | TRBD2
TGTGCCACCCGGGACAGGATCTATGGCTACACCTTC | CATRDRIYGYTF | 12 | TRBJ1-2 | NA | TRBV27 | TRBD1
TGTGCCAGCGGGAACAGGGACTTCTCTGGAAACACCATATATTTT | CASGNRDFSGNTIYF | 15 | TRBJ1-3 | NA | TRBV5-6 | NA
TGTGCCAGCAGCGTCAGTGAGGGGGGTGTTATCCACGAGCAGTACTTC | CASSVSEGGVIHEQYF | 16 | TRBJ2-7 | NA | TRBV7-9 | NA
TGCGCCAGCAGCTCCGGACGGAACCCAGAAAAGAACACTGAAGCTTTCTTT | CASSSGRNPEKNTEAFF | 17 | TRBJ1-1 | NA | TRBV5-1 | NA
TGTGCCATTAAGGGGGGACCTGGAAACACCATATATTTT | CAIKGGPGNTIYF | 13 | TRBJ1-3 | NA | TRBV6-5 | NA
TGCGCCAGCAGTTACGACAGAAACACTGAAGCTTTCTTT | CASSYDRNTEAFF | 13 | TRBJ1-1 | NA | TRBV5-1 | NA
TGTGCCAGCAGCCTCCCTCGGGGGACAGGATATGGCTACACCTTC | CASSLPRGTGYGYTF | 15 | TRBJ1-2 | NA | TRBV7-8 | TRBD1
TGCGCCAGCAGCTTGGCTCTAGGGTCCAAAAACATTCAGTACTTC | CASSLALGSKNIQYF | 15 | TRBJ2-4 | once | TRBV5-1 | NA
TGTGCCAGCAGCGTAGCTCCGGCGGGGGCGAACACCGGGGAGCTGTTTTTT | CASSVAPAGANTGELFF | 17 | TRBJ2-2 | once | TRBV9 | TRBD2
TGTGCCAGCACTCGGAGTCGTATCGGGGAGCTGTTTTTT | CASTRSRIGELFF | 13 | TRBJ2-2 | NA | TRBV2 | NA
TGTGCCACCAGCAGAGACAGGGCCGGCTATGGCTACACCTTC | CATSRDRAGYGYTF | 14 | TRBJ1-2 | NA | TRBV15 | NA
TGTGCCAGCAGTTCGCCCGGGGGGAGAAAAGCTTTCTTT | CASSSPGGRKAFF | 13 | TRBJ1-1 | NA | TRBV28 | NA
TGCGCCAGCAGCCAAGGACCGGGACTAGCGGGACCTGAGCAGTTCTTC | CASSQGPGLAGPEQFF | 16 | TRBJ2-1 | once | TRBV4-1 | TRBD2
TGTGCCAGCAGTGACCGACGGACAGGGAACACTGAAGCTTTCTTT | CASSDRRTGNTEAFF | 15 | TRBJ1-1 | once | TRBV2 | TRBD1
TGTGCCAGCAGCATCTCCACGACAGAGGAAAAACTGTTTTTT | CASSISTTEEKLFF | 14 | TRBJ1-4 | NA | TRBV7-9 | NA
TGCGCCAGCAGCCAAGATCGGGTTACGGGGGTTAGGGGCTACACCTTC | CASSQDRVTGVRGYTF | 16 | TRBJ1-2 | NA | TRBV4-1 | NA
TGTGCCAGCAGTTTATTGGGGACCTATAATTCACCCCTCCACTTT | CASSLLGTYNSPLHF | 15 | TRBJ1-6 | NA | TRBV28 | NA
TGTGCCAGCAGCTTGGGCCCTCGGAGACAGGGAAATACGCAGTATTTT | CASSLGPRRQGNTQYF | 16 | TRBJ2-3 | NA | TRBV7-3 | TRBD1
TGTGCCAGCAGCCCAAGAGGGGACCGGGCCAAAAACATTCAGTACTTC | CASSPRGDRAKNIQYF | 16 | TRBJ2-4 | NA | TRBV7-2 | NA
TGTGCCTGGAGAGGGACAGGTCCACTCCACTTT | CAWRGTGPLHF | 11 | TRBJ1-6 | NA | TRBV30 | TRBD1
TGCGCCAGCAGCCAAGGTCGGCAGGCCCCCTCTGGGGCCAACGTCCTGACTTTC | CASSQGRQAPSGANVLTF | 18 | TRBJ2-6 | NA | TRBV4-1 | NA